This T cell receptor beta chain comes out of a study of CD4+ T cells in melanoma. Sequencing used immunoSEQ multiplex PCR; TCRdb keeps in-frame clones, though not all of them. Seen here are about 13,000 clones, 68% observed once, and the top ten hold under 20%. The germline V gene encodes CDR1 SGHKS and CDR2 YYEKEE (reference sequence). This CDR3 spans 14 amino acids. Trimming took off 1 base at V and 4 bases at J, with 11 bases between the two ends. This clone has just a few counts. Its cognate antigen is unknown. Findings and limits, study-wide: Neoantigen-specific CD4+ T cells in melanoma reportedly had diverse differentiation states. CD8+ T cell, macrophage and B cell function reportedly correlated with neoantigen-specific CD4+ T cells.

The receptor comes from a human donor with melanoma. This chain uses TRBV5-5 with TRBJ1-2; no definite D call. Material: cells from a culture (not recorded whether cultured in vitro). The CDR3 DNA reads as TGTGCCAGCAGCTTGAGTTGGTCAGCCTATGGCTACACCTTC. Translated: CASSLSWSAYGYTF.